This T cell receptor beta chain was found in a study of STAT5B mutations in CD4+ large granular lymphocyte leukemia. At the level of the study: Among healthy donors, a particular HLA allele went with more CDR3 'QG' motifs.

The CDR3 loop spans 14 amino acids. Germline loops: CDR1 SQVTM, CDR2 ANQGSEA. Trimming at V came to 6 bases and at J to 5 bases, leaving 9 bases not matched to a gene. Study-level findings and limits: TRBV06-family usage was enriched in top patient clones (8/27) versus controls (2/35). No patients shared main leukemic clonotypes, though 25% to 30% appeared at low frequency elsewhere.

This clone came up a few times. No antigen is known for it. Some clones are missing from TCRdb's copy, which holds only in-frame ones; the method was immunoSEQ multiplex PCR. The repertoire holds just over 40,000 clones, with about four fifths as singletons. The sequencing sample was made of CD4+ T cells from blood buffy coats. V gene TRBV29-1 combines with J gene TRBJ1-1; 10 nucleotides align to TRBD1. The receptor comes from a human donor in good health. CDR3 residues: CSVEGDRGDTEAFF. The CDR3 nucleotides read TGCAGCGTGGAGGGGGACAGGGGCGATACTGAAGCTTTCTTT.